The clone carrying this T cell receptor beta chain was recorded only once. The data are from a study of blood T cell repertoires in COVID-19. Per the authors' pipeline: From reference gene primer amplification, estimates of nucleated cell counts were derived. Data came from immunoSEQ multiplex PCR; TCRdb stores just in-frame clones and leaves some out. V and J calls and clone size are copied from that table; D and trimming were computed from the DNA. The repertoire consists of 390,000 or so clones, with roughly 90% occurring once and the leading ten covering under 4%. This clonotype originated in a woman aged 25 to 39 with COVID-19, enrolled during active disease. The specimen was peripheral blood.

The CDR3: CATAESSRDTGELFF. In nucleotides, the CDR3 is TGTGCCACCGCCGAGAGCAGCCGGGACACCGGGGAGCTGTTTTTT. The chain links TRBV24-1 to TRBJ2-2; D gene uncertain. CDR1 and CDR2 from the germline V gene are KGHDR and SFDVKD. V was cut by 9 bases and J by 3 bases, with 16 bases left in between. This CDR3 is built from 15 residues.